This T cell receptor beta chain is drawn from a study of blood T cell repertoires in COVID-19. This CDR3 region has 20 residues. Looked up from germline, CDR1 is MDHEN and CDR2 is SYDVKM. After removal of 3 bases from V and 0 bases from J, the junction contained 13 bases not matched to a gene. The protocol was immunoSEQ multiplex PCR, while the TCRdb copy is restricted to in-frame clones and leaves out a portion. The sample has over 150,000 clones, more than 75% seen once. This chain connects TRBV28 to TRBJ2-6; 8 bases map to TRBD1. The TCR sequence derives from a woman between 45 and 60 years old who had recovered from COVID-19. Sequences were obtained from PBMCs or T cells enriched from blood (not recorded which). The CDR3 reads CASSFQVRDRISSGANVLTF. CDR3 nucleotide sequence: TGTGCCAGCAGTTTTCAAGTCCGGGACAGGATTTCCTCTGGGGCCAACGTCCTGACTTTC.